The 8 T cell receptor beta chains reported below all come from one sample, sequenced in a study of T cell responses to AZD1222 COVID-19 vaccine (dated by TCRdb to the early 2020s). Interpreted using the paper, the time point label stands for: baseline before first vaccination. The library was produced with the immunoSEQ multiplex PCR assay. TCRdb holds this immuneACCESS table with in-frame rearrangements only. Some clones are missing; in checked studies, unresolved V genes explain under half, and the rest has no known cause. For this sample the table gives tens of thousands of clones, of which 70% to 90% were detected only once. The ten largest clonotypes hold about 20% of the sample. The source was peripheral blood, collected on day 0 of AZD1222 vaccination. The receptor source for this set is an adult in good health.

The chain recombines TRBV2 with TRBJ1-4; weak D call: TRBD1 (5 bases). The CDR3 length is 14 residues. CDR1 is SNHLY and CDR2 is FYNNEI in the germline V gene. V lost 8 bases and J 5 bases, leaving 15 bases between the germline ends. The CDR3 loop reads CASHRRGVNEKLFF. The CDR3 nucleotides read TGTGCCAGCCATAGGAGAGGGGTAAATGAAAAACTGTTTTTT.

J is TRBJ1-5 and V is TRBV21-1; the table's D call of TRBD1 was not tested on the DNA. TRBV21-1 is listed as a pseudogene. This CDR3 comprises 14 residues. CDR3 loop: CARSQGPSNQPQHF. The CDR3 DNA sequence: TGTGCCAGGAGCCAGGGGCCTAGCAATCAGCCCCAGCATTTT.

This chain connects TRBV28 to TRBJ1-1, with TRBD1 as a possible D gene (6 bases). V was trimmed by 4 bases and J by 1 base, leaving 7 bases between them. Germline assignment: CDR1 MDHEN and CDR2 SYDVKM. The CDR3 sequence is 13 residues long. The CDR3 DNA follows: TGTGCCAGCAGTTCAGGGGAGAACACTGAAGCTTTCTTT. Translated, it gives CASSSGENTEAFF.

The chain combines TRBV5-1 with TRBJ2-2; TRBD2 aligns across 12 bases. The CDR3 runs 16 residues. Trimming took 3 bases from V and 5 from J; bases not matched to a gene: 5. Germline CDR1 reads SGHRS; CDR2 reads YFSETQ. CDR3 DNA: TGCGCCAGCAGCTCGCGCGGACTAGCGGGGACCGGGGAGCTGTTTTTT. It yields the protein CASSSRGLAGTGELFF.

This chain joins TRBV5-4 and TRBJ2-7; 8 bases align to TRBD2. The V and J ends lost 0 bases and 4 bases, in that order; junction bases with no gene match: 15. CDR3 size: 18 residues. Germline V gives CDR1 SGHNT, CDR2 YYREEE (reference sequence). Here the CDR3 reads CASSLGTRGSGMKYEQYF. CDR3 nucleotides: TGTGCCAGCAGCTTGGGGACCCGTGGTAGCGGGATGAAATACGAGCAGTACTTC.

V is TRBV2 and J is TRBJ1-4; a possible D gene is TRBD1 (5 bases). The CDR3 is made up of 17 amino acids. The germline V gene encodes CDR1 SNHLY and CDR2 FYNNEI. V lost 1 base and J 0 bases, leaving 12 bases between the germline ends. As DNA, the CDR3 is TGTGCCAGCAGTGAAGGGGACGGATTTGCAACTAATGAAAAACTGTTTTTT. Protein product: CASSEGDGFATNEKLFF.

The CDR3 DNA is TGTGCCACTCTTCCTGGGGCCAACGTCCTGACTTTC. Amino acids: CATLPGANVLTF. This chain uses TRBV30 with TRBJ2-6, with D unclear. V lost 8 bases, J lost 2 bases, and 7 bases lay in between. In germline, CDR1 is GTSNPN, CDR2 SVGIG (reference sequence). CDR3 length: 12 amino acids.

The rearrangement joins TRBV2 to TRBJ1-2; unclear D gene. V shed 7 bases and J shed 8 bases, with 17 bases lying between them. Germline values: CDR1 SNHLY, CDR2 FYNNEI. The CDR3 runs to 13 residues. Here the CDR3 reads CASTPYLRGGYTF. The CDR3 nucleotides are TGTGCCAGCACCCCTTACCTCCGAGGAGGCTACACCTTC.